Listed below are T cell receptor beta chains from one sample, sequenced in a study of blood T cell repertoires in COVID-19. Profiled with immunoSEQ multiplex PCR; TCRdb holds only in-frame clones, not every one. The sample yields about 160,000 clones, about four fifths seen once. Sequenced material: PBMCs or T cells enriched from blood (not recorded which). The receptors were sampled from a woman in her sixties who had recovered from COVID-19. The CDR3 runs from the conserved cysteine through the conserved F or W. A D gene is named only where the DNA matches it firmly. A row's size may be missing; if present it is once, few, many or a size class.

d_call j_call v_call clone_size cdr3_aa cdr3_nt
TRBD1 TRBJ1-3 TRBV19 once CASSPPGTAISGNTIYF TGTGCCAGTAGTCCTCCCGGGACAGCCATCTCTGGAAACACCATATATTTT
- TRBJ2-3 TRBV2 - CASSEFLLGTDTQYF TGTGCCAGCAGTGAATTTTTACTAGGGACAGATACGCAGTATTTT
TRBD1 TRBJ1-1 TRBV4-1 - CASSPPTGATEAFF TGCGCCAGCAGCCCCCCGACAGGGGCCACTGAAGCTTTCTTT
- TRBJ2-7 TRBV24-1 - CATSRDIPPYEQYF TGTGCCACCAGTCGAGACATTCCCCCCTACGAGCAGTACTTC
TRBD1 TRBJ2-7 TRBV7-8 few CASSFRDRANEQYF TGTGCCAGCAGCTTCCGGGACAGGGCTAACGAGCAGTACTTC
TRBD2 TRBJ2-3 TRBV5-1 - CARSVGGVRDTQYF TGCGCCCGCAGCGTGGGGGGGGTCAGAGATACGCAGTATTTT
- TRBJ2-4 TRBV4-2 - CASSPKSFDLAKNIQYF TGTGCCAGCAGCCCCAAGAGTTTCGATTTAGCCAAAAACATTCAGTACTTC
- TRBJ2-1 TRBV5-6 - CASSTRTAYNEQFF TGTGCCAGCAGCACAAGGACAGCCTACAATGAGCAGTTCTTC
- TRBJ2-3 TRBV5-1 - CASSSGGTTDTQYF TGCGCCAGCAGCTCGGGGGGCACCACAGATACGCAGTATTTT
TRBD1 TRBJ1-2 TRBV29-1 - CSVEAGGGNYGYTF TGCAGCGTTGAAGCAGGGGGAGGAAACTATGGCTACACCTTC
- TRBJ1-5 TRBV6-6 - CASRGPGGGNQPQHF TGTGCCAGCAGAGGACCCGGGGGAGGCAATCAGCCCCAGCATTTT
TRBD2 TRBJ2-1 TRBV5-1 - CASSWVPGTSGGGEQFF TGCGCCAGCAGCTGGGTCCCCGGGACTAGCGGGGGAGGGGAGCAGTTCTTC
- TRBJ1-2 TRBV24-1 - CATSDGTTTNYGYTF TGTGCCACCAGTGATGGGACAACGACTAATTATGGCTACACCTTC
TRBD2 TRBJ2-3 TRBV7-2 - CASSLVFKLAGGPDTQYF TGTGCCAGCAGCTTAGTCTTCAAGCTGGCGGGGGGGCCAGATACGCAGTATTTT
- TRBJ2-5 TRBV29-1 - CSVEGGLGGIQETQYF TGCAGCGTTGAAGGGGGTCTTGGGGGGATCCAAGAGACCCAGTACTTC